This T cell receptor beta chain was sequenced during a study of human T cells and chemical hapten exposure. Study-level information: Mostly female patients had alopecia areata, totalis or universalis. Whole-study findings and limits: Patch test score showed a positive correlation with PT1 expanded TCR counts. Significantly greater numbers of large CDR3 similarity clusters came from expanded TCRs than from controls.

In the source study's methods: Sampled TCR counts reached a median of around 89,000 per sample, with values ranging from about 23,224 to 700,000. TCRdb itself ran the RACE reads through MiXCR, one entry per CDR3 protein. For this entry, the V and J calls and clone size follow TCRdb and not the study's own pipeline. The sample yields about 110,000 distinct CDR3 sequences, roughly 11% seen once. There are many counts of this clonotype. Its antigen is undetermined. Indicated time point: patch test 1, 2 weeks after DPC sensitization. Indicated treatment: therapeutic diphenylcyclopropenone sensitization with weekly scalp DPC. The receptor was isolated from a woman aged 40 to 50 with alopecia areata. Some clones in this sample may be carry-over from other donors' samples. The material sequenced was whole blood, taken in connection with sensitization to the hapten diphenylcyclopropenone (DPC).

The CDR3 loop is CASSQAGGTGGNEQYF. DNA for the CDR3: TGTGCCAGCAGCCAAGCCGGAGGGACAGGGGGCAACGAGCAGTACTTC. The J gene is TRBJ2-7, the V gene TRBV4-2; 12 nucleotides agree with TRBD1. CDR3 length equals 16 residues. V lost 1 base and J lost 5; bases outside the gene matches: 6. Per germline, CDR1 LGHNA and CDR2 YNFKEQ.